These T cell receptor beta chains were read from a single sample in a study of breast tumors, draining lymph nodes, adjacent tissues. TCRdb ran MiXCR on the multiplex PCR reads and lists one entry per CDR3 protein. This table has about 230,000 distinct CDR3 sequences, about a third appearing once. The sequencing input was axillary lymph node tissue. The receptors originated from a female donor with breast cancer. Some clones in this sample may be carry-over from other donors' samples. The CDR3 runs from the conserved cysteine through the conserved F or W. The D gene is left open where the match is weak. Clone size is not always given. Where it is, it says once, few, many or a class for expanded clones.

NA TRBJ1-1 TRBV20-1 NA CSARDAANTEAFF TGCAGTGCTAGAGATGCAGCTAACACTGAAGCTTTCTTT
NA TRBJ1-6 TRBV6-5 NA CASTGAGGAPLHF TGTGCCAGCACGGGAGCCGGCGGTGCACCCCTCCACTTT
NA TRBJ1-6 TRBV18 many CASSPPRVGDSPLHF TGTGCCAGCTCACCACCCAGGGTTGGGGATTCACCCCTCCACTTT
TRBD1 TRBJ2-5 TRBV18 many CASSRGQANRETQYF TGTGCCAGCTCCCGGGGACAGGCCAACCGGGAGACCCAGTACTTC
TRBD1 TRBJ1-2 TRBV4-2 NA CASSLWQGQVSSSYTF TGTGCCAGCAGCCTCTGGCAGGGACAGGTTTCTAGTAGCTACACCTTC
NA TRBJ2-1 TRBV4-3 many CASSHLDNEQFF TGCGCCAGCAGCCATCTAGATAATGAGCAGTTCTTC
TRBD2 TRBJ2-1 TRBV2 many CASSGAGGRYNEQFF TGTGCCAGCAGTGGGGCGGGAGGACGGTACAATGAGCAGTTCTTC
NA TRBJ2-2 TRBV18 once CASSPRTENTGELFF TGTGCCAGCTCGCCCAGGACAGAGAACACCGGGGAGCTGTTTTTT
NA TRBJ2-1 TRBV5-5 NA CASSLTSPLGGNEQFF TGTGCCAGCAGCTTGACTAGCCCCCTAGGCGGAAATGAGCAGTTCTTC
TRBD2 TRBJ2-1 TRBV29-1 many CSVEDLLAGVPGEQFF TGCAGCGTTGAAGATCTGCTAGCGGGAGTACCAGGGGAGCAGTTCTTC
NA TRBJ2-3 TRBV24-1 many CATSEIRSGVNTDTQYF TGTGCCACCAGTGAGATCCGTTCGGGGGTTAACACAGATACGCAGTATTTT
NA TRBJ2-7 TRBV5-6 once CASSSKTAYEQYF TGTGCCAGCAGCTCAAAGACAGCCTACGAGCAGTACTTC
TRBD1 TRBJ2-4 TRBV12-5 many CASGLVRTGSWAKNIQYF TGTGCTAGTGGTTTGGTAAGGACAGGGTCTTGGGCCAAAAACATTCAGTACTTC
NA TRBJ2-3 TRBV5-1 many CASSSDSWGTDTQYF TGCGCCAGCAGCTCCGACAGTTGGGGCACAGATACGCAGTATTTT
NA TRBJ2-7 TRBV7-2 NA CASSLVQGPSYEQYF TGTGCCAGCAGCTTAGTGCAGGGCCCCTCCTACGAGCAGTACTTC
NA TRBJ2-2 TRBV4-1 few CASSKTGTRAGELFF TGCGCCAGCAGCAAAACCGGGACCCGGGCCGGGGAGCTGTTTTTT
NA TRBJ1-3 TRBV30 many CAWRPPGRGNTIYF TGTGCCTGGCGGCCACCAGGGCGCGGAAACACCATATATTTT
NA TRBJ2-3 TRBV6-5 few CASSHRSPDTQYF TGTGCCAGCAGTCACCGGAGCCCAGATACGCAGTATTTT
NA TRBJ2-5 TRBV7-3 many CASSPSPSSETQYF TGTGCCAGCAGCCCATCTCCTAGCAGTGAGACCCAGTACTTC
TRBD1 TRBJ1-6 TRBV12-5 NA CASGLMTGGNSPLHF TGTGCTAGTGGTTTGATGACAGGGGGCAATTCACCCCTCCACTTT
TRBD2 TRBJ2-7 TRBV13 many CASSLPTSGRDEQYF TGTGCCAGCAGCTTGCCCACTAGCGGGAGAGACGAGCAGTACTTC
TRBD1 TRBJ1-1 TRBV19 NA CASTRDSLNTEAFF TGTGCCAGTACCCGGGACAGCCTGAACACTGAAGCTTTCTTT
TRBD2 TRBJ2-3 TRBV20-1 NA CSGLAGTTDTQYF TGCAGTGGTCTAGCGGGGACCACAGATACGCAGTATTTT
NA TRBJ2-7 TRBV7-2 NA CASSSGKSYEQYF TGTGCCAGCAGTAGCGGAAAAAGCTACGAGCAGTACTTC
NA TRBJ1-5 TRBV11-2 many CASSLAGGHQPQHF TGTGCCAGCAGCTTAGCGGGAGGCCATCAGCCCCAGCATTTT
NA TRBJ1-2 TRBV6-2/TRBV6-3 many CASSYASHYGYTF TGTGCCAGCAGTTACGCGAGTCATTATGGCTACACCTTC
NA TRBJ2-3 TRBV29-1 NA CSVDRGGAQYF TGCAGCGTCGATAGGGGTGGAGCGCAGTATTTT
NA TRBJ2-6 TRBV2 once CASSDSGTGANVLTF TGTGCCAGCAGTGACTCGGGGACTGGGGCCAACGTCCTGACTTTC
TRBD2 TRBJ2-1 TRBV20-1 many CSATGSGSGNEQFF TGCAGTGCTACCGGTAGCGGGTCTGGCAATGAGCAGTTCTTC
TRBD1 TRBJ1-2 TRBV7-2 many CASSLSLTGGGYTF TGTGCCAGCAGCTTAAGCCTGACAGGGGGTGGCTACACCTTC
TRBD1 TRBJ1-3 TRBV9 many CASSVDIGTGAGNTIYF TGTGCCAGCAGCGTAGACATCGGGACAGGGGCTGGAAACACCATATATTTT
NA TRBJ1-3 TRBV7-3 NA CASSLTPGQPSGNTIYF TGTGCCAGCAGCTTAACGCCAGGGCAACCCTCTGGAAACACCATATATTTT
TRBD1 TRBJ1-2 TRBV6-6 NA CASGPLDRGDYGYTF TGTGCCAGCGGTCCTCTCGACAGGGGCGACTATGGCTACACCTTC
TRBD1 TRBJ2-5 TRBV6-4 NA CASSDYRTGGQETQYF TGTGCCAGCAGTGATTACCGGACAGGGGGTCAAGAGACCCAGTACTTC
TRBD1 TRBJ2-5 TRBV6-6 many CASSYPGQGRETQYF TGTGCCAGCAGTTATCCGGGACAGGGAAGGGAGACCCAGTACTTC
TRBD1 TRBJ2-7 TRBV5-1 many CASSLTGDYEQYF TGCGCCAGCAGCTTGACAGGGGACTACGAGCAGTACTTC
NA TRBJ2-1 TRBV7-2 many CASSLGFAPPVNEQFF TGTGCCAGCAGCTTAGGATTCGCCCCCCCAGTCAATGAGCAGTTCTTC
NA TRBJ2-7 TRBV6-2/TRBV6-3 many CATTGEGKFHEQYF TGTGCCACCACCGGTGAAGGGAAGTTCCACGAGCAGTACTTC
TRBD2 TRBJ2-7 TRBV20-1 many CSARPGRASSYEQYF TGCAGTGCTAGACCTGGGAGGGCCAGCTCCTACGAGCAGTACTTC
NA TRBJ1-2 TRBV24-1 NA CATSASRSGGYTF TGTGCCACCAGTGCTAGCCGTTCAGGAGGCTACACCTTC
TRBD2 TRBJ2-1 TRBV19 many CASSIALGGGSGRDNEQFF TGTGCCAGTAGTATTGCCTTAGGGGGGGGTAGCGGGAGAGACAATGAGCAGTTCTTC
NA TRBJ1-1 TRBV6-5 few CASRKETEAFF TGTGCCAGCAGGAAAGAGACTGAAGCTTTCTTT
NA TRBJ1-6 TRBV10-3 NA CAISASGQGSPLHF TGTGCCATCAGTGCCTCGGGGCAGGGGTCACCCCTCCACTTT
TRBD1 TRBJ1-1 TRBV14 many CASSSRGQGYSTEAFF TGTGCCAGCAGCAGTAGGGGACAGGGGTATTCGACTGAAGCTTTCTTT
TRBD1 TRBJ2-7 TRBV7-8 many CASSFQGAYEQYF TGTGCCAGCAGCTTTCAGGGGGCCTACGAGCAGTACTTC
TRBD1 TRBJ1-5 TRBV6-6 few CASSYSLRTGEYNQPQHF TGTGCCAGCAGTTACTCCCTAAGGACAGGGGAATACAATCAGCCCCAGCATTTT
NA TRBJ2-3 TRBV9 NA CARSGSGSTDTQYF TGTGCTAGATCGGGGAGCGGTAGCACAGATACGCAGTATTTT
NA TRBJ1-1 TRBV29-1 NA CSVGSGGTEAFF TGCAGCGTTGGCTCCGGGGGCACTGAAGCTTTCTTT
TRBD2 TRBJ2-3 TRBV5-4 many CASSPPGLAGGPTDTQYF TGTGCCAGCAGCCCCCCGGGACTAGCGGGAGGGCCGACAGATACGCAGTATTTT
TRBD2 TRBJ2-5 TRBV2 once CASRMGLAGETQYF TGTGCCAGCAGGATGGGACTAGCGGGAGAGACCCAGTACTTC
NA TRBJ2-7 TRBV6-1 few CASRPGIDPYEQYF TGTGCCAGCAGACCAGGGATTGACCCCTACGAGCAGTACTTC
TRBD2 TRBJ2-5 TRBV20-1 NA CSASMPSGRETQYF TGCAGTGCCAGCATGCCTAGCGGGAGAGAGACCCAGTACTTC